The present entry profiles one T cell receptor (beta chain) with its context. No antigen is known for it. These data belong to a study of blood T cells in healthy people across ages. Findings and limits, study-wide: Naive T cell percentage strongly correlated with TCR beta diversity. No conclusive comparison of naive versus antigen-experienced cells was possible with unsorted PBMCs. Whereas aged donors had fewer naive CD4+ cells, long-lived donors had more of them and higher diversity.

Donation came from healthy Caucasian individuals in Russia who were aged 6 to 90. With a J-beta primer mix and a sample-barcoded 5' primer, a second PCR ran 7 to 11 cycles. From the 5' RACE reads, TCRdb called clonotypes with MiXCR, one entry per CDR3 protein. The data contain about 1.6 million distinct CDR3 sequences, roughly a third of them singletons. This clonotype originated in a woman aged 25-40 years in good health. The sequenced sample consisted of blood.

The CDR3 loop is CASSSRDRGRCTF. CDR3 sequence (DNA): TGTGCCAGCAGTTCCCGGGACAGGGGCCGCTGCACCTTC. This chain joins TRBV27 and TRBJ1-2; 10 nucleotides line up with TRBD1. The CDR3 runs 13 residues. The V gene end was trimmed by 4 bases and the J gene end by 13 bases; junction bases not matched to a gene: 9. The germline V gene has CDR1 MNHEY and CDR2 SMNVEV (reference sequence).